This entry features one T cell receptor beta chain sequence. This record belongs to a study of cytomegalovirus exposure and HLA in healthy donors. PCR employed 60 Vbeta and 13 Jbeta primers. Produced via immunoSEQ multiplex PCR; TCRdb's table is partial and in-frame only. This sample has about 90,000 clones, with around 84% found just once. There are 15 residues in the CDR3. V lost 5 bases and J lost 0; bases outside the gene matches: 3. Germline V gene data show CDR1 as LNHDA and CDR2 as SQIVND (reference sequence). Sequenced material: PBMCs. The sequence came from a woman in her 40s in good health and CMV-seropositive. The chain is built from TRBV19 and TRBJ2-7, with 11 bases matching TRBD1. Written as DNA, the CDR3 is TGTGCCAGTAGTCTCGGGACAGGGGGCTCCTACGAGCAGTACTTC. It specifies CASSLGTGGSYEQYF.